This T cell receptor (beta chain) stems from a study of cytomegalovirus exposure and HLA in healthy donors. This CDR3 spans 15 amino acids. Unmatched junction bases numbered 10, after V lost 5 bases and J lost 7 bases. The germline CDR1 and CDR2 sequences are MDHEN and SYDVKM. PCR primers comprised 60 Vbeta and 13 Jbeta primers. Method: immunoSEQ multiplex PCR; TCRdb's copy keeps in-frame clones and lacks some. Here the sample spans roughly 150,000 clones, more than 60% being singletons. J is TRBJ2-1 and V is TRBV28, with 8 bases that match TRBD2. This TCR was sampled from a man aged 18 to 29 in good health and CMV-seropositive. The sample consisted of PBMCs. The CDR3 DNA follows: TGTGCCAGCAGTACGCTAGCGGGCGGAGAGAATGAGCAGTTCTTC. This gives the protein CASSTLAGGENEQFF. The full variable domain, with the rest looked up from reference TRBV28 and TRBJ2-1, is DVKVTQSSRYLVKRTGEKVFLECVQDMDHENMFWYRQDPGLGLRLIYFSYDVKMKEKGDIPEGYSVSREKKERFSLILESASTNQTSMYLCASSTLAGGENEQFFGPGTRLTVL.